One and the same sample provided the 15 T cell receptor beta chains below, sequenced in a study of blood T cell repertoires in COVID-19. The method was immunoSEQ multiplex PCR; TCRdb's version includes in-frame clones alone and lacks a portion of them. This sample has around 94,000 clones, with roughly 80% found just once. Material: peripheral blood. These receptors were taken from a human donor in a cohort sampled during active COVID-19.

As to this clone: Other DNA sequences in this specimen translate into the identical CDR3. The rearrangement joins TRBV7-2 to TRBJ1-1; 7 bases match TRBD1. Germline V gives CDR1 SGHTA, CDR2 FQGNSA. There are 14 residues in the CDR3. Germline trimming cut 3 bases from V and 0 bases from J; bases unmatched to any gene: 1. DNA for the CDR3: TGTGCCAGCAGCTTGGGACAGATGAACACTGAAGCTTTCTTT. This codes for CASSLGQMNTEAFF.

For the CDR3, the DNA is TGCGCCAGCAGCCCCCAAGAGGGTATTCTGCTAGCCAAAAACATTCAGTACTTC. Translated, it gives CASSPQEGILLAKNIQYF. The chain employs TRBV4-1 and TRBJ2-4, with D maybe TRBD2 (5 bases). The V end was cut by 4 bases, the J end by 0 bases, with 19 bases between. This CDR3 is 18 amino acids long. Germline V gene lookup returns CDR1 MGHRA and CDR2 YSYEKL.

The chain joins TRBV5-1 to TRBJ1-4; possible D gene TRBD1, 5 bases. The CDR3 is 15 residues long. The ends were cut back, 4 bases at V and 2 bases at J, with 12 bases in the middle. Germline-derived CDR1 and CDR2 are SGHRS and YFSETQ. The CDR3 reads CASSTGGATNEKLFF. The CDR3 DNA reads TGCGCCAGCAGCACTGGAGGGGCTACTAATGAAAAACTGTTTTTT. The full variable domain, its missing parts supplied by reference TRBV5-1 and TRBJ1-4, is KAGVTQTPRYLIKTRGQQVTLSCSPISGHRSVSWYQQTPGQGLQFLFEYFSETQRNKGNFPGRFSGRQFSNSRSEMNVSTLELGDSALYLCASSTGGATNEKLFFGSGTQLSVL.

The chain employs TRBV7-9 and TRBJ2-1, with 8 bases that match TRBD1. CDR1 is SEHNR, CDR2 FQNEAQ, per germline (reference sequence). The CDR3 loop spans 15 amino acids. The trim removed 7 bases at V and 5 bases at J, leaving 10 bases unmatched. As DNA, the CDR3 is TGTGCCAGCACCTCCGACAGGGGCCAGGACAATGAGCAGTTCTTC. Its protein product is CASTSDRGQDNEQFF. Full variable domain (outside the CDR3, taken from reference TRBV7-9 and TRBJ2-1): DTGVSQNPRHKITKRGQNVTFRCDPISEHNRLYWYRQTLGQGPEFLTYFQNEAQLEKSRLLSDRFSAERPKGSFSTLEIQRTEQGDSAMYLCASTSDRGQDNEQFFGPGTRLTVL.

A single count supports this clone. The CDR3 DNA sequence: TGCGCCAGCAGCTTGATAGTGTCAGGGTATGGCTACACCTTC. Encoded protein: CASSLIVSGYGYTF. The V call is TRBV5-1, the J call TRBJ1-2, with a weak D call TRBD1 (5 bases). Germline V lookup: CDR1 SGHRS, CDR2 YFSETQ. Deletions cut 1 base from V and 5 bases from J, with 12 bases between. The CDR3 covers 14 residues.

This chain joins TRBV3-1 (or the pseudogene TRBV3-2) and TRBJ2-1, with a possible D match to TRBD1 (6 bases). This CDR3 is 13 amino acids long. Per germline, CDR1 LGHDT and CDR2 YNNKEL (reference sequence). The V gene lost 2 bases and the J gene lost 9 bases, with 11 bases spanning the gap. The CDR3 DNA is TGTGCCAGCAGCCAACGGCAGGACAGTGAGCAGTTCTTC. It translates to CASSQRQDSEQFF.

The CDR3 sequence is CASRPPGQGKNIQYF. The CDR3 DNA sequence: TGTGCCAGCAGGCCACCGGGACAGGGGAAAAACATTCAGTACTTC. The chain carries TRBV6-5 and TRBJ2-4, with 10 bases that match TRBD1. Germline CDR1 is MNHEY and CDR2 is SVGAGI. V gave up 6 bases and J gave up 4 bases; unmatched junction bases: 6. The CDR3 runs 15 residues.

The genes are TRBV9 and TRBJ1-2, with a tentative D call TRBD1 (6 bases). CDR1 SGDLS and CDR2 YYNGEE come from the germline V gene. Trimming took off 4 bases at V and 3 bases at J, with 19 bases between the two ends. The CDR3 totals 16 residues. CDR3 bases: TGTGCCAGCAGCAAGACAGGTCTTTGGGGGTACTATGGCTACACCTTC. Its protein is CASSKTGLWGYYGYTF.

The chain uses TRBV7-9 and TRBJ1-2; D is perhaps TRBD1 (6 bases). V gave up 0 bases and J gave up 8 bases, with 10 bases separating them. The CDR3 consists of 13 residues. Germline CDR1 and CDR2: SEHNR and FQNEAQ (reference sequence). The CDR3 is CASSLAVTGGYTF. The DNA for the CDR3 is TGTGCCAGCAGCTTAGCAGTGACAGGCGGCTACACCTTC.

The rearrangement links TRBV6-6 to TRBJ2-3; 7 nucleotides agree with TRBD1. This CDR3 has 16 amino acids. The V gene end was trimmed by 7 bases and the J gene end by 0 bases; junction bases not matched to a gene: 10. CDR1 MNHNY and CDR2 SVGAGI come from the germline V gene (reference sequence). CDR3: CASTNSGTASTDTQYF. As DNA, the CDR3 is TGTGCCAGCACCAACTCCGGGACAGCTAGCACAGATACGCAGTATTTT.

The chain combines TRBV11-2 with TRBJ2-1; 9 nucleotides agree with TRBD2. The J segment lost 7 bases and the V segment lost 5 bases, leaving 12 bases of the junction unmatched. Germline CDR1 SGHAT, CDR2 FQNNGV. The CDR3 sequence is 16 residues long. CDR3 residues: CASSPLGRGGLNEQFF. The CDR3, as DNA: TGTGCCAGCAGCCCCCTGGGGCGGGGGGGCTTGAATGAGCAGTTCTTC.

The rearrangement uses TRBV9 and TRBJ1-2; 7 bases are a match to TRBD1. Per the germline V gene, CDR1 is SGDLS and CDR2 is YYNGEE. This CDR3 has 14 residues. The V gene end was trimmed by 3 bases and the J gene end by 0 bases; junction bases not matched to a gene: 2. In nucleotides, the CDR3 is TGTGCCAGCAGCGGCCAGGGGGCTAACTATGGCTACACCTTC. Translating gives CASSGQGANYGYTF.

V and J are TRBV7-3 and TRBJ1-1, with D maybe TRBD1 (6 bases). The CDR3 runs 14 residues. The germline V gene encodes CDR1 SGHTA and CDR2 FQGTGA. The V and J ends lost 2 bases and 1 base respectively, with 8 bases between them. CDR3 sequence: CASSLWTENTEAFF. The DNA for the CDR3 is TGTGCCAGCAGCTTATGGACAGAGAACACTGAAGCTTTCTTT.

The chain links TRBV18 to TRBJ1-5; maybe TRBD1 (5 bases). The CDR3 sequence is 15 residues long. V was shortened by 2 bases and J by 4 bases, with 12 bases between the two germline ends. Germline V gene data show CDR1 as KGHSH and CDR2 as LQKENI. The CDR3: CASSPIGDPNQPQHF. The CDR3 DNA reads TGTGCCAGCTCACCAATAGGGGATCCGAATCAGCCCCAGCATTTT.

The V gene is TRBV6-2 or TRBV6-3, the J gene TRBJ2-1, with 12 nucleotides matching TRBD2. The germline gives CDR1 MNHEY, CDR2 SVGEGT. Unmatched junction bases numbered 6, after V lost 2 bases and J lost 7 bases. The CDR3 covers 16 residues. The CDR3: CASSYQRLAGANEQFF. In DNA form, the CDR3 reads TGTGCCAGCAGTTACCAAAGACTAGCGGGGGCTAATGAGCAGTTCTTC.